Each of the 8 T cell receptor beta chains below was sequenced from the same sample in a study of blood T cell repertoires in COVID-19. Produced via immunoSEQ multiplex PCR; TCRdb's table is partial and in-frame only. Altogether about 270,000 clones are present, 75% to 95% being singletons, with the ten largest covering roughly 2.9%. Sequencing input: PBMCs or T cells enriched from blood (not recorded which). The receptors stem from a man in his forties who had been exposed to COVID-19.

V is TRBV5-6 and J is TRBJ1-4, with a possible D match to TRBD1 (5 bases). Germline V lookup: CDR1 SGHDT, CDR2 YYEEEE. The CDR3 contains 15 residues. The V end was cut by 3 bases, the J end by 9 bases, with 18 bases between. CDR3 nucleotide sequence: TGTGCCAGCAGCTCATCAGGGTTACTAATGAAAAAACTGTTTTTT. Its translation is CASSSSGLLMKKLFF.

V and J are TRBV19 and TRBJ2-6; D is possibly TRBD1 (5 bases). From germline, CDR1 is LNHDA and CDR2 SQIVND (reference sequence). Between the trimmed V and J ends, which lost 10 bases and 4 bases, there was a span of 11 bases. CDR3 length: 13 residues. This CDR3 is CATQDTGANVLTF. CDR3 nucleotides: TGTGCCACACAGGATACCGGGGCCAACGTCCTGACTTTC. Looking up the rest from reference TRBV19 and TRBJ2-6 gives the full variable domain: DGGITQSPKYLFRKEGQNVTLSCEQNLNHDAMYWYRQDPGQGLRLIYYSQIVNDFQKGDIAEGYSVSREKKESFPLTVTSAQKNPTAFYLCATQDTGANVLTFGAGSRLTVL.

The chain links TRBV4-1 to TRBJ1-2; perhaps TRBD1 as D (5 bases). The CDR3 totals 16 residues. V dropped 0 bases and J dropped 4 bases, with 15 bases sitting between them. Germline-derived CDR1 and CDR2 are MGHRA and YSYEKL. CDR3 in amino acids: CASSQDAAGSFYGYTF. Written as DNA, the CDR3 is TGCGCCAGCAGCCAAGATGCGGCAGGGTCCTTCTATGGCTACACCTTC.

This rearrangement joins TRBV29-1 to TRBJ2-7; maybe TRBD1 (6 bases). This CDR3 contains 11 residues. Germline V gene data show CDR1 as SQVTM and CDR2 as ANQGSEA. The ends were cut back, 7 bases at V and 3 bases at J, with 10 bases in the middle. CDR3 protein: CSALDSYEQYF. CDR3 nucleotide sequence: TGCAGCGCCCTGGACAGCTACGAGCAGTACTTC.

This chain uses TRBV5-4 with TRBJ2-6, with D unclear. CDR1 and CDR2 (germline): SGHNT, YYREEE (reference sequence). V gave up 3 bases and J gave up 4 bases, with 8 bases separating them. The CDR3 has 14 amino acids. The CDR3 nucleotides are TGTGCCAGCAGCTCCAATCAGGGGGCCAACGTCCTGACTTTC. This gives the protein CASSSNQGANVLTF.

This sequence joins TRBV19 and TRBJ2-2, with TRBD2 as a possible D gene (5 bases). Germline V gene data show CDR1 as LNHDA and CDR2 as SQIVND (reference sequence). The CDR3 is made up of 18 amino acids. Trimming pared 3 bases from V and 5 bases from J, leaving 22 bases between. Written as DNA, the CDR3 is TGTGCCAGTAGTATGGCGGGCGCCGCGAGTTGGGGTACCGGGGAGCTGTTTTTT. This gives the protein CASSMAGAASWGTGELFF.

This clone was found once. The chain joins TRBV6-5 to TRBJ2-7; 9 bases fit TRBD2. V lost 3 bases and J lost 5; bases outside the gene matches: 11. The CDR3 length is 16 residues. Germline-derived CDR1 and CDR2 are MNHEY and SVGAGI. The CDR3 loop is CASSYFRASGTNEQYF. In nucleotides, the CDR3 is TGTGCCAGCAGTTATTTCAGGGCTAGCGGGACTAACGAGCAGTACTTC.

V is TRBV19 and J is TRBJ2-7; 9 nucleotides agree with TRBD1. The CDR3 extends over 14 amino acids. With V trimmed by 4 bases and J by 3 bases, 4 bases remained unmatched. Germline CDR1 LNHDA, CDR2 SQIVND (reference sequence). The CDR3 nucleotides are TGTGCCAGTAGTACGACAGGGGGTTTCTACGAGCAGTACTTC. This sequence encodes CASSTTGGFYEQYF.